The 20 T cell receptor beta chains in this list originate from one sample, sequenced in a study of CD8+ T cells in alopecia areata. As the sequencing template, cDNA was produced by extracting RNA and reverse transcribing it. Sequencing was performed with immunoSEQ multiplex PCR; in TCRdb, only in-frame clones are kept and a portion is missing. This sample has about 190,000 clones; more than 55% occur once, and the top ten carry around 0.69%. Indicated treatment: oral pan-JAK inhibitor, 5-10 mg twice daily. This specimen was CD4+ T cells sorted from blood, taken at week 4, from a patient treated with tofacitinib. These TCRs come from a human donor with alopecia areata.

The sample holds a few counts of this clone. The chain couples TRBV2 to TRBJ2-5; no clear D. Germline V gene sequence: CDR1 SNHLY, CDR2 FYNNEI. Trimming removed 7 bases at V and 5 bases at J, with 14 bases between. This CDR3 contains 13 residues. CDR3 nucleotides: TGTGCCAGCACCTCAAACCGCCCGGAGACCCAGTACTTC. It encodes CASTSNRPETQYF.

The chain recombines TRBV5-6 with TRBJ2-7; 9 positions agree with TRBD1. The CDR3 totals 16 residues. Germline values: CDR1 SGHDT, CDR2 YYEEEE. Unmatched junction bases numbered 6, after V lost 2 bases and J lost 0 bases. The CDR3 DNA is TGTGCCAGCAGCTTTGGCATGACAGGGGGCTCCTACGAGCAGTACTTC. This gives the protein CASSFGMTGGSYEQYF.

The V gene is TRBV6-6, the J gene TRBJ2-4; 9 nucleotides line up with TRBD1. The CDR3 is 15 residues long. Germline V gene lookup returns CDR1 MNHNY and CDR2 SVGAGI (reference sequence). Trimming removed 5 bases from V and 6 bases from J; junction bases left unmatched: 8. CDR3 protein: CASSTGGQGSNIQYF. In DNA, the CDR3 is TGTGCCAGCAGTACCGGGGGACAGGGCTCAAACATTCAGTACTTC.

The V gene is TRBV19, the J gene TRBJ2-6; D is ambiguous. Per the germline V gene, CDR1 is LNHDA and CDR2 is SQIVND (reference sequence). Between the trimmed V and J ends, which lost 2 bases and 0 bases, there was a span of 8 bases. The CDR3 has 16 residues. The CDR3: CASSISRSSGANVLTF. The CDR3 bases are TGTGCCAGTAGTATATCCCGTAGCTCTGGGGCCAACGTCCTGACTTTC.

This chain joins TRBV30 and TRBJ2-7, with 8 bases matching TRBD1. V was clipped by 5 bases and J by 4 bases; unmatched bases: 10. CDR3 length: 14 residues. CDR1 GTSNPN and CDR2 SVGIG come from the germline V gene (reference sequence). In DNA form, the CDR3 reads TGTGCCTGGTTCCGTCAGGGGGCCCCGTACGAGCAGTACTTC. Encoded protein: CAWFRQGAPYEQYF. The whole variable domain, remainder taken from reference TRBV30 and TRBJ2-7, is SQTIHQWPATLVQPVGSPLSLECTVEGTSNPNLYWYRQAAGRGLQLLFYSVGIGQISSEVPQNLSASRPQDRQFILSSKKLLLSDSGFYLCAWFRQGAPYEQYFGPGTRLTVT.

This chain connects TRBV18 to TRBJ2-2; possible D gene TRBD1, 6 bases. Germline lookup yields CDR1 KGHSH and CDR2 LQKENI. This CDR3 contains 15 residues. Deletions cut 0 bases from V and 6 bases from J, with 11 bases between. CDR3 bases: TGTGCCAGCTCACCACCGACAGGATCCGCCGGGGAGCTGTTTTTT. Amino acid sequence: CASSPPTGSAGELFF. The full variable domain, rest sourced from reference TRBV18 and TRBJ2-2, is NAGVMQNPRHLVRRRGQEARLRCSPMKGHSHVYWYRQLPEEGLKFMVYLQKENIIDESGMPKERFSAEFPKEGPSILRIQQVVRGDSAAYFCASSPPTGSAGELFFGEGSRLTVL.

In this sample, this clone turned up a few times. The chain joins TRBV4-2 to TRBJ1-2, with D hard to call. CDR3 length equals 14 residues. V was clipped by 3 bases and J by 0 bases, with 8 bases between them. The germline gives CDR1 LGHNA, CDR2 YNFKEQ. CDR3 sequence reads: CASSQGVTNYGYTF. The DNA of the CDR3 is TGTGCCAGCAGCCAGGGAGTCACTAACTATGGCTACACCTTC.

The rearrangement uses TRBV30 and TRBJ2-5, with 8 bases identical to TRBD2. Germline V gene data show CDR1 as GTSNPN and CDR2 as SVGIG (reference sequence). The CDR3 covers 15 residues. V shed 0 bases and J 5 bases; nucleotides not matched to a gene: 8. The CDR3 is CAWSVGAGVFETQYF. The CDR3, as DNA: TGTGCCTGGAGTGTCGGAGCGGGAGTTTTTGAGACCCAGTACTTC.

The chain couples TRBV9 to TRBJ2-6; D remains unclear. This CDR3 is 15 amino acids long. Trimming cost V 0 bases and J 6 bases, with 10 bases left between them. Germline V gene lookup returns CDR1 SGDLS and CDR2 YYNGEE. The CDR3: CASSVDPRQANVLTF. In DNA form, the CDR3 reads TGTGCCAGCAGCGTAGACCCGCGGCAGGCCAACGTCCTGACTTTC.

This clone was detected only a few times. This chain links TRBV19 with TRBJ1-5, with 8 positions matching TRBD1. J lost 8 bases, V lost 5 bases, and 8 bases had no gene match. This CDR3 comprises 14 residues. Germline loops: CDR1 LNHDA, CDR2 SQIVND (reference sequence). Written as DNA, the CDR3 is TGTGCCAGTAGTTCGGACAGGGAGGCCAAGCCCCAGCATTTT. This codes for CASSSDREAKPQHF.

The table lists this clone with a few counts. CDR3: CAWSVGGSGNTIYF. The DNA for the CDR3 is TGTGCCTGGAGTGTAGGGGGGTCTGGAAACACCATATATTTT. The V gene is TRBV30, the J gene TRBJ1-3, with D tentatively TRBD1 (6 bases). The CDR3 covers 14 residues. CDR1 and CDR2 (germline): GTSNPN, SVGIG (reference sequence). V gave up 0 bases and J gave up 1 base, with 7 bases separating them.

This clone was seen more than once but under ten times. The genes are TRBV30 and TRBJ2-1; 9 bases match TRBD2. From germline, CDR1 is GTSNPN and CDR2 SVGIG (reference sequence). V lost 2 bases and J lost 0; bases outside the gene matches: 2. The CDR3 has 15 amino acids. This CDR3 reads CAWSRREGSYNEQFF. For the CDR3, the DNA is TGTGCCTGGAGTCGGCGGGAGGGCTCCTACAATGAGCAGTTCTTC.

This clone occurred a few times. J is TRBJ2-5 and V is TRBV5-4, with D possibly TRBD1 on 6 matching bases. V was trimmed by 2 bases and J by 0 bases, leaving 11 bases between them. In germline, CDR1 is SGHNT, CDR2 YYREEE (reference sequence). The CDR3 sequence is 15 residues long. CDR3 DNA sequence: TGTGCCAGCAGCTTAACAGGGAGACACCAAGAGACCCAGTACTTC. Amino acids: CASSLTGRHQETQYF.

This chain joins TRBV10-3 and TRBJ2-5; perhaps TRBD2 as D (5 bases). This CDR3 region has 14 residues. The germline gives CDR1 ENHRY, CDR2 SYGVKD. V lost 0 bases to trimming and J lost 7 bases, with 12 bases between them. For the CDR3, the DNA is TGTGCCATCAGTGAGTCGGGGTTCGGAGGGACCCAGTACTTC. Amino acids: CAISESGFGGTQYF.

This chain connects TRBV5-1 to TRBJ2-3, with D hard to call. Trimming removed 0 bases from V and 5 bases from J, with 10 bases in between. The CDR3 length is 14 residues. Per the germline V gene, CDR1 is SGHRS and CDR2 is YFSETQ. CDR3 bases: TGCGCCAGCAGCTTGGTGGTATCGAGAGATACGCAGTATTTT. Translated, it gives CASSLVVSRDTQYF.

The chain links TRBV30 to TRBJ1-2, with 7 bases fitting TRBD1. V dropped 2 bases and J dropped 5; count of bases not matched to a gene: 5. This CDR3 is built from 13 residues. The V gene's germline CDR1 is GTSNPN and CDR2 SVGIG (reference sequence). CDR3 sequence (DNA): TGTGCCTGGAGTCTGGGACAGACTTATGGCTACACCTTC. Translating it yields CAWSLGQTYGYTF.

The chain carries TRBV10-3 and TRBJ1-2; D is ambiguous. CDR1 is ENHRY, CDR2 SYGVKD, per germline. The CDR3 is made up of 12 amino acids. The V gene lost 11 bases and the J gene lost 2 bases, with 12 bases spanning the gap. In DNA, the CDR3 is TGTGCCGCATCCGACAAGAACTATGGCTACACCTTC. This codes for CAASDKNYGYTF.

The rearrangement uses TRBV7-2 and TRBJ2-5, with 10 bases matching TRBD2. Germline V gives CDR1 SGHTA, CDR2 FQGNSA. This CDR3 has 15 residues. The ends lost 2 bases at V and 4 bases at J; junction bases unmatched: 4. The CDR3 sequence: CASSLLSGRSETQYF. The CDR3 nucleotides read TGTGCCAGCAGCTTACTTAGCGGGAGGTCAGAGACCCAGTACTTC.

This clone was seen a handful of times. The chain carries TRBV7-3 and TRBJ2-1; 8 bases map to TRBD2. Germline CDR1 reads SGHTA; CDR2 reads FQGTGA. This CDR3 is built from 15 residues. V shed 5 bases, J shed 7 bases, and the junction held 10 bases outside the gene matches. CDR3 sequence: CASSRKSGSTNEQFF. The CDR3 DNA follows: TGTGCCAGCAGCAGGAAAAGCGGGAGCACGAATGAGCAGTTCTTC.

This rearrangement joins TRBV7-2 to TRBJ2-2, with D perhaps given as TRBD1 or TRBD2 (7 bases each). Per the germline V gene, CDR1 is SGHTA and CDR2 is FQGNSA. There are 15 residues in the CDR3. Trimming removed 1 base at V and 4 bases at J, with 10 bases between. CDR3 region: CASSLVRGGTGELFF. The CDR3 DNA reads as TGTGCCAGCAGCTTAGTCAGGGGGGGCACCGGGGAGCTGTTTTTT.